This TCR beta chain was captured in a study of blood T cell repertoires in COVID-19. As originally analysed: Estimation of nucleated cell counts relied on the amplification of reference gene primers. Assay: immunoSEQ multiplex PCR; the TCRdb copy retains only in-frame clones and omits some. V, J and clone size derive from that table, while D and trimming were established from the DNA sequence. Counted here are about 110,000 clones, 84% occurring once; the ten biggest clones make up around 6.7%. CDR3 length: 16 amino acids. The germline gives CDR1 MDHEN, CDR2 SYDVKM. Deletions cut 5 bases from V and 2 bases from J, with 16 bases between.

The specimen was peripheral blood. This receptor was obtained from a woman aged 45-65 years with acute or convalescent COVID-19. The chain recombines TRBV28 with TRBJ1-3; possible D gene TRBD1, 5 bases. CDR3 amino acids: CASSPAGGKAGNTIYF. The CDR3 nucleotides are TGTGCCAGCAGTCCCGCGGGGGGGAAGGCTGGAAACACCATATATTTT.